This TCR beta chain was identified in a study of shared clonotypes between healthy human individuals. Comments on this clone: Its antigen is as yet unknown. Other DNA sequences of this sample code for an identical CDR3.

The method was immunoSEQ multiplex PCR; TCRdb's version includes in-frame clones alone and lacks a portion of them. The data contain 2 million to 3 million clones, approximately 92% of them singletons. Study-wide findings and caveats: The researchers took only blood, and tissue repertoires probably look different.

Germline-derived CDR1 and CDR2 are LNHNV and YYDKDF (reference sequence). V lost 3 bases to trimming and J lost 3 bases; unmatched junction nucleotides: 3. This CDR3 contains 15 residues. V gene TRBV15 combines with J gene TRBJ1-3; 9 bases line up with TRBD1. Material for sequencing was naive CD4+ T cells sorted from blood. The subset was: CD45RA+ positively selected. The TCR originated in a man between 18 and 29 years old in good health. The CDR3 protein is CATSRDRGSGNTIYF. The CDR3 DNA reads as TGTGCCACCAGCAGGGACAGGGGAAGTGGAAACACCATATATTTT.